This TCR beta chain is drawn from a study of shared clonotypes between healthy human individuals. Study-wide points: Several donors held approximately 5% of naive CD4 clonotypes in common. Estimated richness was generally greater in naive than memory subsets.

Notes on this clone: Its specificity is not known.

Per germline, CDR1 SGHNT and CDR2 YYREEE (reference sequence). The length of the CDR3 is 14 residues. J lost 2 bases, V lost 10 bases, and 7 bases had no gene match. Deep was the level used in running the assay. The sorted-subset replicate PCRs were given 200 ng DNA, which is some 29,000 T cell genomes. The protocol was immunoSEQ multiplex PCR, while the TCRdb copy is restricted to in-frame clones and leaves out a portion. The data contain some 1.4 million clones, about 96% of them seen just once; the ten biggest clones take up about 1%. Input material: naive CD4+ T cells sorted from blood. Subset indicated: CD45RA+ positively selected. The V and J genes are TRBV5-4 and TRBJ2-5; 11 positions match TRBD1. The TCR comes from a young man in good health. The DNA of the CDR3 is TGTGCCTTCGGGGACAGGGGGATTCAAGAGACCCAGTACTTC. It codes for CAFGDRGIQETQYF.